A selection of T cell receptor beta chains follows, all from one sample in a study of CD8+ T cells in alopecia areata. Assay: immunoSEQ multiplex PCR; the TCRdb copy retains only in-frame clones and omits some. There are some 120,000 clones in the sample; 61% occur only once, and around 5.7% lies in the top ten. Sequenced material: CD4+ T cells sorted from blood, taken at week 4, from a patient treated with tofacitinib. The receptors were sampled from a human donor with alopecia areata. CDR3s include the opening cysteine and the closing phenylalanine or tryptophan. Fields, in order: CDR3 DNA, CDR3 protein, V gene, clone size, D gene, J gene. A D gene is named only where the DNA matches it firmly. A clone size is listed for some rows: how often the clone was seen (once, few, many), or a class if it is expanded.

TGCAGCGTTGTATCGTCGGGACGGACGGGGGCCCAGTACTTC,CSVVSSGRTGAQYF,TRBV29-1,few,-,TRBJ2-5
TGTGCCAGCAGCCTTCGACAGGGATTCTACGAGCAGTACTTC,CASSLRQGFYEQYF,TRBV27,-,TRBD1,TRBJ2-7
TGCGCCAGCAGCCAAGACACAGGGAGGGACTATGGCTACACCTTC,CASSQDTGRDYGYTF,TRBV4-1,-,-,TRBJ1-2
TGTGCCAGCAGGTTCGAAGAGACCCAGTACTTC,CASRFEETQYF,TRBV25-1,few,-,TRBJ2-5
TGTGCCTGGAGTCGGACCTCGGCAGATACGCAGTATTTT,CAWSRTSADTQYF,TRBV30,-,-,TRBJ2-3
TGTGCCAGCAGCTTTGTCAGGGGGCGGGCTTTCTTT,CASSFVRGRAFF,TRBV7-3,-,TRBD1,TRBJ1-1
TGCAGCTCTGGGGCGGGGGAGACAGATACGCAGTATTTT,CSSGAGETDTQYF,TRBV29-1,-,TRBD2,TRBJ2-3
TGCGCCAGCAGCTTTCAAAACCCCACAGATACGCAGTATTTT,CASSFQNPTDTQYF,TRBV5-1,-,-,TRBJ2-3
TGTGCCAGCAGCTCCCCGGGACGGTACACTGAAGCTTTCTTT,CASSSPGRYTEAFF,TRBV7-2,-,-,TRBJ1-1
TGTGCCAGCAGCTCCCGGACAGGGAACTCCTACGAGCAGTACTTC,CASSSRTGNSYEQYF,TRBV7-9,-,TRBD1,TRBJ2-7
TGTGCCAGCAGCGCCGGGGGCTCTGGGGCCAACGTCCTGACTTTC,CASSAGGSGANVLTF,TRBV9,-,-,TRBJ2-6
TGTGCCAGCAAGACCATACGGGCTAGCCAGCGAGATACGCAGTATTTT,CASKTIRASQRDTQYF,TRBV11-2,-,-,TRBJ2-3
TGTGCCAGCAGCCTATTAGGAAATGAGCAGTTCTTC,CASSLLGNEQFF,TRBV5-6,-,-,TRBJ2-1
TGCGCCAGCAGCACGGACAGGGGCGCCTTTCAAGAGACCCAGTACTTC,CASSTDRGAFQETQYF,TRBV5-1,-,TRBD1,TRBJ2-5
TGTGCCACCAGCAGAGGGGGGAACCGGGACACCTATTACGAGCAGTACTTC,CATSRGGNRDTYYEQYF,TRBV15,once,-,TRBJ2-7
TGCGCCAGCAGCTTGGGCTCGGGGGACAGGGGCACAGATACGCAGTATTTT,CASSLGSGDRGTDTQYF,TRBV5-1,-,TRBD1,TRBJ2-3
TGTGCCAGCAGCTTAGGTGAAGAGACCCAGTACTTC,CASSLGEETQYF,TRBV7-9,once,-,TRBJ2-5
TGTGCCAGCAGTTACAGCAGGGGAGAGCCCCAGCATTTT,CASSYSRGEPQHF,TRBV6-5,few,-,TRBJ1-5
TGTGCCAGCAGTGAATATTCGGGAAAACTGTTTTTT,CASSEYSGKLFF,TRBV25-1,-,-,TRBJ1-4
TGTGCCAGCTGCCAGAATCAGGGCTGGGAGCAGTACTTC,CASCQNQGWEQYF,TRBV2,-,-,TRBJ2-7
TGTGCCAGCAGCGGTTACGGGAATACAGATACGCAGTATTTT,CASSGYGNTDTQYF,TRBV7-6,once,-,TRBJ2-3
TGTGCCAGCAGCCGACTACGAGACACCGGGGAGCTGTTTTTT,CASSRLRDTGELFF,TRBV7-9,few,-,TRBJ2-2
TGTGCCTGGAGTTCGGGGGGGGAACAGCCCCAGCATTTT,CAWSSGGEQPQHF,TRBV30,-,-,TRBJ1-5
TGTGCCAGTAGTCCCTCCGGGACCCAGGGAGGTTATGGCTACACCTTC,CASSPSGTQGGYGYTF,TRBV19,medium-sized,-,TRBJ1-2
TGTGCCAGCAGTTTGGGGGGGAGACAAGAGACCCAGTACTTC,CASSLGGRQETQYF,TRBV28,-,TRBD2,TRBJ2-5
TGTGCCAGCACTCCTCCGGGGGCGGCAAACTATGGCTACACCTTC,CASTPPGAANYGYTF,TRBV5-4,-,-,TRBJ1-2
TGTGCCAGCAGCCCCGGACTAGCAGCCCATGAGCAGTTCTTC,CASSPGLAAHEQFF,TRBV7-7,-,TRBD2,TRBJ2-1
TGTGCCAGCAGCCAAGAGGTTGGACTAGCGGGGACGGCCCAGTACTTC,CASSQEVGLAGTAQYF,TRBV4-2,few,TRBD2,TRBJ2-5
TGTGCCAGCAGCTTCCGGGCAGGGAACCAAGAGACCCAGTACTTC,CASSFRAGNQETQYF,TRBV7-6,-,-,TRBJ2-5